This T cell receptor (beta chain) was profiled in a study of blood T cell repertoires in COVID-19. On the study more broadly: Acute and convalescent COVID-19 specimens originated in the United States, Italy and Spain. T cells, B-cell-depleted T cells, or PBMCs provided the cDNA or gDNA that served as material.

V trimming: 5 bases; J trimming: 7 bases; junction bases outside the gene matches: 9. Germline-derived CDR1 and CDR2 are SGHTA and FQGNSA. The CDR3 consists of 15 residues. As originally analysed: Amplification of reference gene primers provided the estimated nucleated cell counts. The method was immunoSEQ multiplex PCR; TCRdb's version includes in-frame clones alone and lacks a portion of them. V and J calls and clone size are as listed in that table; D and trimming were resolved from the DNA. This table has 70,000 or so clones, around 87% appearing once. J is TRBJ2-5 and V is TRBV7-2; the match to TRBD1 covers 11 bases. This clonotype originated in a man aged 45-65 years with active COVID-19. The specimen sequenced was peripheral blood. The CDR3 is CASSRDRGAPRTQYF. As DNA, the CDR3 is TGTGCCAGCAGCCGGGACAGGGGGGCTCCCCGGACCCAGTACTTC.